These T cell receptor beta chains were read from a single sample in a study of blood T cell repertoires in COVID-19. The data were produced by immunoSEQ multiplex PCR, yet TCRdb's version contains in-frame clones alone and is incomplete. Of around 56,000 clones listed, less than 75% are singletons. The sample consisted of peripheral blood. Receptors originate from a woman in her 70s with acute or convalescent COVID-19. CDR3s include the opening cysteine and the closing phenylalanine or tryptophan. A D gene is named only where the DNA matches it firmly. Only some rows state a clone size, as once, few, many or a class for expanded clones.

>.|TRBV3-1/TRBV3-2|TRBJ1-2|.
TGTGCCAGCAGCCAAGCGGGGGGCGTTAACTATGGCTACACCTTC
CASSQAGGVNYGYTF
>.|TRBV28|TRBJ1-5|.
TGTGCCAGCAGTTCCCTAACCGGACAGTTTAGCGAGCCCCAGCATTTT
CASSSLTGQFSEPQHF
>TRBD2|TRBV10-2|TRBJ2-1|.
TGCGCCAGCAGTCGGACTAGCGGGTCCTACAATGAGCAGTTCTTC
CASSRTSGSYNEQFF
>TRBD1|TRBV5-4|TRBJ2-6|.
TGTGCCAGCAGCTTACAGGGGGCTGGGGCCAACGTCCTGACTTTC
CASSLQGAGANVLTF
>.|TRBV19|TRBJ1-2|.
TGTGCCAGTAGTACACAGGGAGTTCTCTATGGCTACACCTTC
CASSTQGVLYGYTF
>TRBD1|TRBV10-3|TRBJ1-6|.
TGTGCCATCCGACAGGGAGGAAATTCACCCCTCCACTTT
CAIRQGGNSPLHF
>TRBD2|TRBV11-2|TRBJ2-7|.
TGTGCCAGCAGCTTAGATTGGATCCTAGCGGGGGGCCGACTTTCCTACGAGCAGTACTTC
CASSLDWILAGGRLSYEQYF
>TRBD1|TRBV7-7|TRBJ2-1|.
TGTGCTAGCAGCTTGCATGGGACAGGGGGTGATGAGCAGTTCTTC
CASSLHGTGGDEQFF
>.|TRBV5-1|TRBJ1-1|.
TGCGCCAGCAGCTTGGTGGGGCGGGGGCATGAAGCTTTCTTT
CASSLVGRGHEAFF
>.|TRBV5-1|TRBJ2-1|.
TGCGCCAGCAGCTTATCCGGGATCGAGCAGTTCTTC
CASSLSGIEQFF
>.|TRBV19|TRBJ1-1|.
TGTGCCAGTACCGCAAACAGGGTTTTTGGTGAAGCTTTCTTT
CASTANRVFGEAFF
>.|TRBV3-1/TRBV3-2|TRBJ1-3|.
TGTGCCAGCAGCCAGGGGGGGGGCAATCGAAACACCATATATTTT
CASSQGGGNRNTIYF
>TRBD1|TRBV2|TRBJ2-7|.
TGTGCCAGGGAGAACAGGGGTGCCGACTACGAGCAGTACTTC
CARENRGADYEQYF
>TRBD1|TRBV12-5|TRBJ1-5|.
TGTGCTAGTGGCTTGGACAGGGGGGCGAATCAGCCCCAGCATTTT
CASGLDRGANQPQHF
>TRBD1|TRBV3-1/TRBV3-2|TRBJ2-5|.
TGTGCCAGCAGCCGGTCGACAGGGAAAGAGACCCAGTACTTC
CASSRSTGKETQYF
>TRBD1|TRBV4-2|TRBJ2-4|.
TGTGCCAGCAGCCCCCCGGGACAGGGAGACATTCAGTACTTC
CASSPPGQGDIQYF
>TRBD1|TRBV5-4|TRBJ2-1|.
TGTGCCAGCAGCTTGGGACAGGGCTTACATTTCAGCTCCTACAATGAGCAGTTCTTC
CASSLGQGLHFSSYNEQFF
>.|TRBV5-1|TRBJ2-1|few
TGCGCCAGCAGCTTGAATCAGGGCTCCTACAATGAGCAGTTCTTC
CASSLNQGSYNEQFF
>TRBD2|TRBV7-2|TRBJ2-1|many
TGTGCCAGCAGCTTAGCAGCTAGCGGGGGTAATGAGCAGTTCTTC
CASSLAASGGNEQFF
>TRBD1|TRBV6-5|TRBJ1-1|few
TGTGCCAGCAGTATACAGGGGGGGAACACTGAAGCTTTCTTT
CASSIQGGNTEAFF
>TRBD2|TRBV19|TRBJ2-2|.
TGTGCCAGTAGTGTGCAATTAGGGACTAGCGGGGGCACCGGGGAGCTGTTTTTT
CASSVQLGTSGGTGELFF
>TRBD2|TRBV5-1|TRBJ2-7|.
TGCGCCAGCAGCTCCAGACTAGCGGGGGGCTCCTCCTACGAGCAGTACTTC
CASSSRLAGGSSYEQYF
>.|TRBV11-3|TRBJ1-1|once
TGTGCCAGCAGCCGCATGCTAAACACTGAAGCTTTCTTT
CASSRMLNTEAFF
>.|TRBV10-3|TRBJ1-1|.
TGTGCCATCAGAGCGGGAAAGAACACTGAAGCTTTCTTT
CAIRAGKNTEAFF
>TRBD2|TRBV9|TRBJ2-5|.
TGTGCCAGGTTTAGCGGGGGAGGGACCCAGTACTTC
CARFSGGGTQYF
>.|TRBV4-1|TRBJ1-4|once
TGCGCCAGCAGCCAAGGATTAACTGGAACTAATGAAAAACTGTTTTTT
CASSQGLTGTNEKLFF
>TRBD1|TRBV7-8|TRBJ1-1|.
TGTGCCAGCAGGCTACAGGGGTCGGGCACTGAAGCTTTCTTT
CASRLQGSGTEAFF
>.|TRBV6-2/TRBV6-3|TRBJ2-2|.
TGTGCCAGCAGTTCCGAGGTAGGAGTTCATAACACCGGGGAGCTGTTTTTT
CASSSEVGVHNTGELFF
>TRBD2|TRBV7-6|TRBJ2-5|once
TGTGCCAGCAGCTTAGCGCAAGGGGGAGCGGGGGTCGTGGAGACCCAGTACTTC
CASSLAQGGAGVVETQYF
>.|TRBV6-5|TRBJ2-1|.
TGTGCCAGCAGACGCACGGGGTGGGGGGATGAGCAGTTCTTC
CASRRTGWGDEQFF
>TRBD1|TRBV24-1|TRBJ2-1|.
TGTGCCACCAGCGGACAGGGAAAGAGGTACAATGAGCAGTTCTTC
CATSGQGKRYNEQFF
>TRBD1|TRBV5-4|TRBJ1-2|few
TGTGCCAGCAGCTATGGACAGGGTTATGATGGCTACACCTTC
CASSYGQGYDGYTF
>.|TRBV7-2|TRBJ1-5|.
TGTGCCAGCAGCCTTGGCGGGGGTTCGAGTCAGCCCCAGCATTTT
CASSLGGGSSQPQHF
>.|TRBV30|TRBJ1-2|.
TGTGCCTGGACGTCCCCCAGTACTAACTATGGCTACACCTTC
CAWTSPSTNYGYTF
>.|TRBV3-1/TRBV3-2|TRBJ1-3|.
TGTGCCAGCAGCCAGACAGGAACGGGTAACTCTGGAAACACCATATATTTT
CASSQTGTGNSGNTIYF
>.|TRBV18|TRBJ1-1|.
TGTGCCAGCTCACCACAAGTAAAAAGGGGAACTGAAGCTTTCTTT
CASSPQVKRGTEAFF
>TRBD1|TRBV19|TRBJ1-1|once
TGTGCCAGTAGGATACAGGGGAATAGAGCTTTCTTT
CASRIQGNRAFF
>.|TRBV7-7|TRBJ2-5|.
TGTGCTAGCAGCTTTAGAGGGTTCCAAGAGACCCAGTACTTC
CASSFRGFQETQYF
>TRBD1|TRBV2|TRBJ1-2|few
TGTGCCAGCAGTGAAGAGGGGACAGCCGGCTACACCTTC
CASSEEGTAGYTF
>.|TRBV14|TRBJ1-6|.
TGTGCCAGCAGCCAAGAGGCCTTTAATTCACCCCTCCACTTT
CASSQEAFNSPLHF
>TRBD1|TRBV30|TRBJ2-5|.
TGTGCCTGGAGTGTGTCAGGGGGTCGGGAGACCCAGTACTTC
CAWSVSGGRETQYF
>.|TRBV7-2|TRBJ1-1|.
TGTGCCAGCAGCCCCTGGAGCGGGCTGAACACTGAAGCTTTCTTT
CASSPWSGLNTEAFF